What follows is one T cell receptor (beta chain) and its context. Seattle patients were enrolled during active infection and followed longitudinally. This sample is drawn from a study of blood T cell repertoires in COVID-19. Original handling: Amplification from reference gene primers served as the basis for estimated nucleated cell counts. The table came from immunoSEQ multiplex PCR; TCRdb's copy has only in-frame clones and leaves some out. The DNA was the basis for D and trimming; V, J and clone size are from that table. Of about 180,000 clones in the sample, over 80% were seen once. The CDR3 contains 13 residues. The germline gives CDR1 MDHEN, CDR2 SYDVKM. The V and J ends lost 11 bases and 5 bases, in that order; junction bases with no gene match: 4.

The specimen sequenced was peripheral blood. This TCR came from a woman aged 40-49 years with COVID-19, enrolled during active disease. V gene TRBV28 combines with J gene TRBJ2-2; 11 bases match TRBD1. CDR3 in amino acids: CAGQGASTGELFF. The CDR3, as DNA: TGTGCCGGACAGGGGGCGAGTACCGGGGAGCTGTTTTTT.